This T cell receptor (beta chain) was recovered during a study of beta chain features in type 1 diabetes. Study-level findings and limits: Type 1 diabetes patients had moderately but significantly shorter TCRB CDR3s in all four CD4+ subsets. An over-representation of cells with high TCR expression could result from cDNA sequencing.

Trimming took off 6 bases at V and 4 bases at J, with 21 bases between the two ends. The CDR3 runs to 16 residues. The germline CDR1 and CDR2 sequences are SGHTA and FQGNSA. This clone was seen a few times. The antigen remains undetermined. Expressed TCRB transcripts were sequenced because the entire RNA isolate underwent reverse transcription. Some clones are missing from TCRdb's copy, which holds only in-frame ones; the method was immunoSEQ multiplex PCR. The table lists 600,000 to 700,000 clones, over 10% of them singletons. Source material: naive CD4+ T cells from blood. The V call is TRBV7-2, the J call TRBJ1-2, with D perhaps TRBD1 (5 bases). This receptor was obtained from a man younger than 35 with type 1 diabetes. The CDR3 spells CASSTGGSGGSYGYTF. CDR3 coding DNA: TGTGCCAGCAGTACAGGTGGCTCAGGCGGATCCTATGGCTACACCTTC.